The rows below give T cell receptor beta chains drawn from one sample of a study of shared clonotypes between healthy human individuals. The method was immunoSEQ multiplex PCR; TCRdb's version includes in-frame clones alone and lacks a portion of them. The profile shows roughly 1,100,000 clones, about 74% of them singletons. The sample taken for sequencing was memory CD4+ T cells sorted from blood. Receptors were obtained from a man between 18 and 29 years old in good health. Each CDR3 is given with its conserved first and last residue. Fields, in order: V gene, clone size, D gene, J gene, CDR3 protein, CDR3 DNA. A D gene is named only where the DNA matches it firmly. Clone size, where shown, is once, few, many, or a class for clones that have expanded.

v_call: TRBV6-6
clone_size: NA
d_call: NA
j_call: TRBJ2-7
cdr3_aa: CASSYSIGGGPYEQYF
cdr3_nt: TGTGCCAGCAGTTACTCGATTGGCGGCGGACCCTACGAGCAGTACTTC

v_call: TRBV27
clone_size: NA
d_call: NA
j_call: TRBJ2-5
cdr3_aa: CAPPGGLRETQYF
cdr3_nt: TGTGCCCCCCCCGGGGGTTTGAGAGAGACCCAGTACTTC

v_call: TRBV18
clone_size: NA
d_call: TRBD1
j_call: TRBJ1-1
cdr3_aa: CASSLGQGALSTEAFF
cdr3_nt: TGTGCCAGCTCATTGGGACAGGGGGCGCTTAGCACTGAAGCTTTCTTT

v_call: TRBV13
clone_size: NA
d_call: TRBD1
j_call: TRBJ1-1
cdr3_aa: CASSRGTGKNTEAFF
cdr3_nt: TGTGCCAGCAGCCGTGGGACAGGCAAGAACACTGAAGCTTTCTTT

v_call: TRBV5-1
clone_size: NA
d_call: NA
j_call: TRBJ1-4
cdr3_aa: CASSSQTGTKNEKLFF
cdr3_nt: TGCGCCAGCAGCTCACAAACAGGAACTAAAAATGAAAAACTGTTTTTT

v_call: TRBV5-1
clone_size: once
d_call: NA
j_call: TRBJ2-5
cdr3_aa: CASSFGGQRETQYF
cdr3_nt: TGCGCCAGCAGCTTCGGGGGACAAAGGGAGACCCAGTACTTC

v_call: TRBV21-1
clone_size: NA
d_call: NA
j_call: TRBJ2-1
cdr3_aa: CATQQGFNEQFF
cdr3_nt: TGTGCCACCCAACAGGGATTCAATGAGCAGTTCTTC

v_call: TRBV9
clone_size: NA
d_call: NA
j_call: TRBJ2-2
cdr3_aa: CASSVRAANTGELFF
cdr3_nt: TGTGCCAGCAGCGTACGGGCAGCGAACACCGGGGAGCTGTTTTTT

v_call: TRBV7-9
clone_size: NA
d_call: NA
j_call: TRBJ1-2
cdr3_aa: CASSLEAGYGYTF
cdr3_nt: TGTGCCAGCAGCTTAGAGGCAGGCTATGGCTACACCTTC

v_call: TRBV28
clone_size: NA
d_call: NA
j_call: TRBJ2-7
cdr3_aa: CASSSLQPGSYEQYF
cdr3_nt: TGTGCCAGCAGTTCACTTCAACCCGGCTCCTACGAGCAGTACTTC

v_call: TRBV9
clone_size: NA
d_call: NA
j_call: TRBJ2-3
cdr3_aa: CASSVADRPRYTDTQYF
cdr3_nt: TGTGCCAGCAGCGTAGCAGACAGGCCCAGATACACAGATACGCAGTATTTT

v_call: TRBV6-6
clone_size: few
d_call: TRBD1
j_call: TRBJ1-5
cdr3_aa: CASSYSRDRGNQPQHF
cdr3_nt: TGTGCCAGCAGTTACTCCCGGGACAGGGGGAATCAGCCCCAGCATTTT

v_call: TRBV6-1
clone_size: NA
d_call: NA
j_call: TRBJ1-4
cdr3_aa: CASSNPKSIGGLFF
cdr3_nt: TGTGCCAGCAGTAACCCTAAGTCCATAGGAGGACTGTTTTTT

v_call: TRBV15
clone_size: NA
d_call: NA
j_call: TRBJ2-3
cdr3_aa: CATRRAGATDTQYF
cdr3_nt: TGTGCCACGCGGAGAGCAGGGGCCACAGATACGCAGTATTTT

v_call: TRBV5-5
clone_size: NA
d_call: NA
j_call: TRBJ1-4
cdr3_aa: CASSLAVSTTNEKLFF
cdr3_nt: TGTGCCAGCAGCTTGGCGGTCAGCACAACTAATGAAAAACTGTTTTTT

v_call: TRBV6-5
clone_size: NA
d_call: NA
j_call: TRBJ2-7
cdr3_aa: CASSRDVDDEQYF
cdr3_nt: TGTGCCAGCAGCAGAGACGTCGACGACGAGCAGTACTTC